This T cell receptor beta chain was identified during a study of T cells in Graves' hyperthyroidism and ophthalmopathy. Study outcomes and limitations: The model anticipated ophthalmopathy a median approximately six months pre-onset. Most clonotypes expanded in thyroid above 0.001 were likewise present in blood.

V shed 1 base and J 5 bases; nucleotides not matched to a gene: 3. The length of the CDR3 is 15 residues. The germline CDR1 and CDR2 sequences are SGHAT and FQNNGV. There are many counts of this clonotype. Its matching antigen is unknown. Authors of the study amplified TCR beta CDR3 regions from RNA transcripts. TCR CDR3 underwent first-round RT-PCR with the HTBI primer set. One entry per CDR3 protein results from TCRdb running MiXCR on the multiplex PCR reads. The sample lists 450,000 to 700,000 distinct CDR3 sequences, more than 45% occurring once. A patient was excluded if there was uncontrolled infection, other autoimmune disease, pregnancy or lactation.

The receptor's source is an adult woman with Graves' disease, either hyperthyroidism or ophthalmopathy (not recorded which). The sequenced sample was peripheral blood or thyroid tissue (not recorded which). The chain combines TRBV11-2 with TRBJ1-4, with TRBD1 identical over 8 bases. CDR3 region: CASSLVTGGNEKLFF. Here the CDR3 DNA reads TGTGCCAGCAGCTTAGTAACAGGGGGAAATGAAAAACTGTTTTTT.